This T cell receptor (beta chain) stems from a study of blood T cell repertoires in COVID-19. This clone was seen a handful of times. Using immunoSEQ multiplex PCR, the repertoire was profiled, and TCRdb retains in-frame clones only, with some absent. This table has about 190,000 clones, around four fifths appearing once. The CDR3 totals 16 residues. The J segment lost 2 bases and the V segment lost 3 bases, leaving 11 bases of the junction unmatched. Germline V gene data show CDR1 as DFQATT and CDR2 as SNEGSKA (reference sequence). Input material: peripheral blood. This chain joins TRBV20-1 and TRBJ2-5, with 8 positions matching TRBD2. This sequence originates from a human donor in a cohort sampled during active COVID-19. The chain's CDR3 is CSASPLAAGRQETQYF. CDR3 in DNA: TGCAGTGCTAGTCCACTAGCGGCAGGCAGGCAAGAGACCCAGTACTTC.